This T cell receptor (beta chain) was recorded in a study of shared clonotypes between healthy human individuals. About the research overall: Those who served as donors were a couple of women and a few men between the ages of 18 and 49.

Genomic DNA of each subset was evenly split across several immunoSEQ plates. As originally analysed: Junction-only immunoSEQ data arrived without quality scores, meaning filtering differed. Measured with immunoSEQ multiplex PCR; TCRdb has only the in-frame clones, and not every one. Clone size and the V and J calls come from that table; the DNA yielded D and trimming. The data show about 1 million clones, about 80% seen once. Findings and caveats of the study: Rarefaction gave evidence that sorted-subset sequencing remained incomplete despite large depth.

In regard to this clone: What it binds is unknown.

The source material was memory CD4+ T cells sorted from blood. Noted subset: CD45RA-negative fraction. This TCR came from a man between 18 and 35 years old in good health.

CDR3 protein: CASRRRTTNLYEQYF. The CDR3 DNA reads TGTGCCAGCAGACGAAGGACTACAAACCTCTACGAGCAGTACTTC. V and J are TRBV6-5 and TRBJ2-7, with D tentatively TRBD2 (6 bases). This CDR3 has 15 residues. V was trimmed by 6 bases and J by 3 bases, leaving 18 bases between them. Germline V gives CDR1 MNHEY, CDR2 SVGAGI.